The 9 T cell receptor beta chains below come from one sample, sequenced in a study of OX40 agonist ivuxolimab in advanced cancers. Produced via immunoSEQ multiplex PCR; TCRdb's table is partial and in-frame only. Of under 50,000 clones listed, over 60% are singletons. This specimen consisted of CD4+ or CD8+ T cells sorted from blood, obtained in a trial of the OX40 agonist ivuxolimab. These receptors were taken from an adult with an advanced solid tumor such as melanoma, head and neck, liver or kidney cancer.

The V gene is TRBV9, the J gene TRBJ2-7; D unresolved. V lost 0 bases, J lost 3 bases, and 13 bases lay in between. The CDR3 consists of 15 residues. Germline V gene lookup returns CDR1 SGDLS and CDR2 YYNGEE. CDR3 sequence reads: CASSVGELKDYEQYF. For the CDR3, the DNA is TGTGCCAGCAGCGTAGGGGAACTAAAAGACTACGAGCAGTACTTC. The full variable domain, completed using reference TRBV9 and TRBJ2-7, is DSGVTQTPKHLITATGQRVTLRCSPRSGDLSVYWYQQSLDQGLQFLIQYYNGEERAKGNILERFSAQQFPDLHSELNLSSLELGDSALYFCASSVGELKDYEQYFGPGTRLTVT.

The gene calls are TRBV6-6 and TRBJ2-1; a weak D match, TRBD1 (6 bases). The CDR3 is 14 residues long. Germline V gives CDR1 MNHNY, CDR2 SVGAGI (reference sequence). The V end was cut by 6 bases, the J end by 5 bases, with 14 bases between. CDR3 bases: TGTGCCAGCAGAAGACCAGGGGAACACAATGAGCAGTTCTTC. This gives the protein CASRRPGEHNEQFF.

This clone has a handful of counts. This rearrangement joins TRBV6-6 to TRBJ2-2; no reliable D call. There are 16 residues in the CDR3. Looked up from germline, CDR1 is MNHNY and CDR2 is SVGAGI (reference sequence). With 7 bases removed from V and 1 base from J, the gap between germline ends came to 16 bases. The CDR3 region is CASKPRGIVNTGELFF. For the CDR3, the DNA is TGTGCCAGCAAACCTAGAGGCATCGTGAACACCGGGGAGCTGTTTTTT.

The J gene is TRBJ2-2, the V gene TRBV10-1; perhaps TRBD1 as D (7 bases). Germline-derived CDR1 and CDR2 are WNHNN and SYGVQD (reference sequence). Trimming stripped 0 bases from V and 5 bases from J, with 16 bases between. The length of the CDR3 is 17 residues. This CDR3 is CASSESRGQRRTGELFF. CDR3 nucleotides: TGCGCCAGCAGTGAGTCGCGGGGACAGAGAAGGACCGGGGAGCTGTTTTTT.

The J gene is TRBJ2-7, the V gene TRBV6-5; D is possibly TRBD2 (5 bases). This CDR3 is built from 15 residues. Germline CDR1 reads MNHEY; CDR2 reads SVGAGI. V was clipped by 3 bases and J by 7 bases, with 19 bases between them. In DNA, the CDR3 is TGTGCCAGCAGTTATGAGGGCAGAACGTTAGGGGAGCAGTACTTC. Translated, it gives CASSYEGRTLGEQYF.

The rearrangement joins TRBV10-1 to TRBJ1-1, with 7 bases matching TRBD1. This CDR3 spans 13 amino acids. In germline, CDR1 is WNHNN, CDR2 SYGVQD (reference sequence). V gave up 7 bases and J gave up 5 bases; unmatched junction bases: 7. CDR3 sequence reads: CASTGDSRTEAFF. In DNA, the CDR3 is TGCGCCAGCACCGGGGACAGTCGAACTGAAGCTTTCTTT.

The genes are TRBV7-2 and TRBJ2-6, with D possibly matching TRBD1 (6 bases). CDR1 is SGHTA, CDR2 FQGNSA, per germline. V lost 7 bases, J lost 3 bases, and 16 bases lay in between. The CDR3 contains 16 residues. CDR3 amino acids: CASTLRGGSGANVLTF. CDR3 DNA sequence: TGTGCCAGCACCTTGAGAGGGGGTAGTGGGGCCAACGTCCTGACTTTC.

The rearrangement joins TRBV6-5 to TRBJ2-4, with 7 bases matching TRBD1. This CDR3 region has 15 residues. Germline CDR1 reads MNHEY; CDR2 reads SVGAGI. The ends lost 5 bases at V and 0 bases at J; junction bases unmatched: 4. For the CDR3, the DNA is TGTGCCAGCAGTGGAACAGGGGTAGCCAAAAACATTCAGTACTTC. Translating gives CASSGTGVAKNIQYF.

In this sample, this clone turned up a few times. The rearrangement uses TRBV30 and TRBJ1-1; D is possibly TRBD1 (5 bases). V was clipped by 3 bases and J by 0 bases, with 11 bases between them. The V gene's germline CDR1 is GTSNPN and CDR2 SVGIG (reference sequence). There are 14 residues in the CDR3. Here the CDR3 DNA reads TGTGCCTGGAGGGGGGGACGGTTGAACACTGAAGCTTTCTTT. Translating gives CAWRGGRLNTEAFF.